Sequencing of this T cell receptor beta chain was carried out in a study of T cell responses to AZD1222 COVID-19 vaccine (dated by TCRdb to the early 2020s). Some background on the complete study: AZD1222 recipients whose second dose came at about 4 weeks and those whose second dose came at about 12 weeks were combined into one group, since spike-specific TCR depth and breadth did not differ between the two schedules. TCR sequencing was performed for some 250 trial participants, of whom 200 to 220 were given two doses of AZD1222 and approximately 25 were given two doses of MenACWY control vaccine. Trial participants were enrolled by age into subgroups of 18-55, 56-69 and 70-plus years, and 148, 28 and 57 TCR-sequenced participants, respectively, were included in these subgroups. Study-wide findings and limitations: Most participants were white British and females outnumbered males, and the authors suggested that clonal diversity may have been underestimated. The whole spike protein was spanned by vaccine-associated CD4 TCRs, and dominant responses were seen in regions 160-218 and 743-854. A significant rise in spike-specific TCR breadth and depth was observed after two AZD1222 doses relative to day 0 and relative to MenACWY recipients. Reportedly, almost half of the unique spike-specific TCRs recognized epitopes lying outside the regions that are mutated in the B.1.351 and B.1.1.7 variants. Conclusions about previously exposed vaccinees were limited because only six AZD1222 recipients were SARS-CoV-2 seropositive at baseline. Because no day 14 peak-response samples were available, repertoires were characterized only after the peak T cell response. In the small 56-69-year group, the increase in depth fell short of significance, most likely because of low power.

Via the germline V gene, CDR1 is KGHSH and CDR2 LQKENI. The CDR3 holds 14 amino acids from the cysteine to the phenylalanine. Just CDR3 DNA is preserved here, 42 bases in frame from base 1. V is cut by 2 bases and J by 3 bases, and the space between the germline ends is 10 bases. The label giving this sample's time point can be read as: baseline before first vaccination. Samples from vaccinated people were obtained from the UK trials COV001 and COV002, which included a single-blind randomized controlled phase 2/3 trial of AZD1222 (ChAdOx1 nCoV-19) in healthy adults. For TCRbeta chain sequencing, PBMC samples were collected from trial participants at day 0 and at day 28 after the second dose. Concerning this clone itself: Its antigen remains undetermined. No base quality values were provided; no much bigger clone lies one nucleotide off.

The CDR3 regions of human TCRbeta chains were subjected to immunosequencing. As for how the authors treated the data: TCRs in the repertoires were matched against a reference library of SARS-CoV-2-specific TCRs that had been generated with the MIRA antigen-specificity platform. Breadth was defined as the fraction of unique TCRs that were SARS-CoV-2-associated. Depth was defined as the fraction of total T cells that were SARS-CoV-2-associated. Using the MIRA data, each spike-specific TCR was mapped to the spike region that the TCR reacts to and placed in a CD4 or CD8 class. Log10-transformed breadth and depth values were compared by one-way ANOVA with Sidak's multiple comparisons tests. As stored in TCRdb, this immuneACCESS dataset retains in-frame rearrangements with V and J assigned. A fraction of the clones does not appear; measured against another copy, unresolved V genes explain less than half of the discrepancy, and the remainder lacks a known reason. That table furnishes V, J and clone size, whereas the DNA furnished D and trimming. The sample table shows over 95,000 clones, and 87% are seen once. Clones ranked in the top ten supply less than 3.5% of the sample.

The TCR was taken from an adult in good health. The sample here was peripheral blood, taken on day 0 of AZD1222 vaccination. The chain employs TRBV18 and TRBJ2-5; the D gene lacks a confident call. CDR3 region: CASSPIDRKETQYF. The DNA is TGTGCCAGCTCACCAATTGACCGGAAAGAGACCCAGTACTTC.